These T cell receptor beta chains were read from a single sample in a study of cytomegalovirus exposure and HLA in healthy donors. The assay was immunoSEQ multiplex PCR, and TCRdb's table has in-frame clones only and misses some. This table holds tens of thousands of clones, about 66% found once. Specimen: PBMCs. The receptors shown here come from a man in his forties in good health and CMV-seropositive. CDR3s include the opening cysteine and the closing phenylalanine or tryptophan. The D gene is left open where the match is weak. The size entry is marked missing in some rows and otherwise reads once, few, many or a size class.

TRBV2	NA	NA	TRBJ1-5	CASCRQTNQPQHF	TGTGCCAGCTGTCGACAGACTAATCAGCCCCAGCATTTT
TRBV27	TRBD1	NA	TRBJ1-5	CASSYSRGQGGQPQHF	TGTGCCAGCAGCTATAGTAGGGGCCAGGGGGGTCAGCCCCAGCATTTT
TRBV6-5	NA	few	TRBJ2-7	CASSYSGQGMYEQYF	TGTGCCAGCAGTTACAGTGGACAAGGGATGTACGAGCAGTACTTC
TRBV2	TRBD2	NA	TRBJ2-3	CASRRGYKLAGDTDTQYF	TGTGCCAGCAGGCGGGGGTACAAGTTGGCGGGGGACACAGATACGCAGTATTTT
TRBV11-3	NA	NA	TRBJ2-2	CASSSPTGMNTGELFF	TGTGCCAGCAGCTCCCCCACAGGGATGAACACCGGGGAGCTGTTTTTT
TRBV19	NA	NA	TRBJ1-5	CASSMRGWGNQPQHF	TGTGCCAGTAGTATGAGGGGGTGGGGCAATCAGCCCCAGCATTTT
TRBV10-1	NA	NA	TRBJ1-5	CASSFNSNGQPQHF	TGCGCCAGCAGTTTCAATAGCAATGGTCAGCCCCAGCATTTT
TRBV6-6	TRBD2	NA	TRBJ2-1	CASSIAGGWPYNEQFF	TGTGCCAGCAGTATAGCGGGGGGGTGGCCCTACAATGAGCAGTTCTTC
TRBV7-3	TRBD2	NA	TRBJ2-2	CASSSIGGAGTGELFF	TGTGCCAGCAGCTCCATCGGGGGGGCCGGTACCGGGGAGCTGTTTTTT
TRBV28	NA	few	TRBJ1-5	CASSIWEVAIQPQHF	TGTGCCAGCAGTATTTGGGAGGTGGCAATTCAGCCCCAGCATTTT
TRBV2	TRBD2	NA	TRBJ2-7	CASLGGRGYEQYF	TGTGCCAGCTTGGGTGGGAGGGGCTACGAGCAGTACTTC
TRBV28	TRBD1	NA	TRBJ1-1	CASSRTGKAFF	TGTGCCAGCAGTAGGACAGGGAAAGCTTTCTTT
TRBV6-5	TRBD2	once	TRBJ2-3	CATARAGGGTDTQYF	TGTGCCACCGCCAGGGCGGGCGGGGGGACAGATACGCAGTATTTT
TRBV19	NA	NA	TRBJ1-2	CASSTGTLPLYGYTF	TGTGCCAGTAGTACTGGGACACTTCCACTCTATGGCTACACCTTC
TRBV30	NA	NA	TRBJ1-6	CAWSSESSYNSPLHF	TGTGCCTGGAGCTCGGAGAGCTCCTATAATTCCCCCCTCCACTTT
TRBV6-5	NA	NA	TRBJ1-6	CASGYGMGNSPLHF	TGTGCCAGCGGGTACGGGATGGGGAATTCACCCCTCCACTTT
TRBV7-2	NA	NA	TRBJ2-5	CASSFAQGETQYF	TGTGCCAGCAGCTTCGCCCAGGGGGAGACCCAGTACTTC
TRBV29-1	TRBD1	NA	TRBJ2-2	CSARQGAGELFF	TGCAGCGCTAGACAGGGCGCCGGGGAGCTGTTTTTT
TRBV11-2	TRBD1	few	TRBJ2-7	CASNPTGGYEQYF	TGTGCCAGCAACCCGACAGGGGGGTACGAGCAGTACTTC
TRBV5-1	TRBD1	NA	TRBJ2-7	CASSSTGGSYEQYF	TGCGCCAGCAGCTCGACAGGGGGGTCCTACGAGCAGTACTTC
TRBV6-5	NA	NA	TRBJ2-2	CASSPPAKGELFF	TGTGCCAGCAGTCCTCCAGCGAAAGGGGAGCTGTTTTTT
TRBV6-6	NA	few	TRBJ1-1	CASNLDDFSTEAFF	TGTGCCAGCAACCTTGACGACTTCAGTACTGAAGCTTTCTTT
TRBV4-1	TRBD1	few	TRBJ1-6	CTSSQDRQGTSPLHF	TGCACCAGCAGCCAAGATAGACAGGGGACTTCACCCCTCCACTTT
TRBV25-1	NA	NA	TRBJ1-2	CASSEFAGAGAYGYTF	TGTGCCAGCAGTGAATTTGCGGGGGCAGGGGCCTATGGCTACACCTTC
TRBV10-3	NA	NA	TRBJ1-2	CAISRTDGYTF	TGTGCCATCAGCAGGACTGATGGCTACACCTTC
TRBV5-1	NA	NA	TRBJ1-1	CASSRWDMPNTEAFF	TGCGCCAGCAGCAGGTGGGACATGCCGAACACTGAAGCTTTCTTT
TRBV4-1	NA	NA	TRBJ1-2	CASSQRGLAERYTF	TGCGCCAGCAGCCAGCGGGGCCTGGCTGAACGCTACACCTTC
TRBV4-1	NA	NA	TRBJ2-1	CASSLRYGGLSSYNEQFF	TGCGCCAGCAGCCTCCGATATGGAGGCCTTAGCTCCTACAATGAGCAGTTCTTC
TRBV29-1	NA	NA	TRBJ1-2	CSVHPIRGYTF	TGCAGCGTGCACCCGATCCGGGGCTACACCTTC
TRBV29-1	NA	few	TRBJ1-2	CSAPPGTNYGYTF	TGCAGCGCACCCCCGGGAACTAACTATGGCTACACCTTC
TRBV10-2	NA	NA	TRBJ2-3	CASRGARDTQYF	TGCGCCAGCAGGGGGGCCCGAGATACGCAGTATTTT
TRBV10-1	TRBD1	NA	TRBJ1-5	CASSEDREYQPQHF	TGCGCCAGCAGTGAGGACAGGGAGTATCAGCCCCAGCATTTT
TRBV18	TRBD1	NA	TRBJ2-2	CASSSGTGRTGELFF	TGTGCCAGCTCCTCCGGGACAGGACGGACCGGGGAGCTGTTTTTT
TRBV9	NA	NA	TRBJ1-2	CASSVASGYGYTF	TGTGCCAGCAGCGTAGCGTCAGGCTATGGCTACACCTTC
TRBV5-8	TRBD1	once	TRBJ2-1	CASSYIGQGWSEQFF	TGTGCCAGCAGCTATATCGGACAGGGGTGGAGTGAGCAGTTCTTC
TRBV19	NA	NA	TRBJ2-3	CASSTFSGSTDTQYF	TGTGCCAGTAGTACCTTTAGCGGCAGCACAGATACGCAGTATTTT
TRBV6-5	NA	NA	TRBJ2-7	CASTPGQFLSYEQYF	TGTGCCAGCACCCCAGGACAGTTCCTCTCCTACGAGCAGTACTTC
TRBV14	NA	NA	TRBJ2-3	CASSLIASSTDTQYF	TGTGCCAGCAGCCTTATAGCGTCTAGCACAGATACGCAGTATTTT
TRBV5-1	TRBD1	NA	TRBJ1-1	CASSWVSDRGETEAFF	TGCGCCAGCAGCTGGGTATCAGACAGGGGAGAGACTGAAGCTTTCTTT
TRBV5-4	TRBD2	NA	TRBJ2-1	CASKTGTSSYNEQFF	TGTGCCAGCAAAACCGGGACTAGCTCCTACAATGAGCAGTTCTTC
TRBV12-2	NA	NA	TRBJ2-7	CASRFRSRGSPSYEQYF	TGTGCAAGTCGCTTCCGGAGCCGGGGGTCTCCCTCCTACGAGCAGTACTTC
TRBV6-1	NA	once	TRBJ2-6	CASSGALLTGANVLTF	TGTGCCAGCAGTGGGGCACTCTTGACAGGGGCCAACGTCCTGACTTTC
TRBV4-3	NA	NA	TRBJ2-7	CASSHNEAAFYEQYF	TGCGCCAGCAGCCACAACGAGGCTGCCTTCTACGAGCAGTACTTC
TRBV19	NA	NA	TRBJ1-1	CASSIESIMNTEAFF	TGTGCCAGTAGTATAGAATCTATAATGAACACTGAAGCTTTCTTT
TRBV6-1	NA	NA	TRBJ2-5	CASSEAVETLQETQYF	TGTGCCAGCAGTGAAGCCGTCGAGACACTGCAAGAGACCCAGTACTTC
TRBV7-2	NA	NA	TRBJ1-4	CASSFRGRWDEKLFF	TGTGCCAGCAGCTTTCGAGGGCGCTGGGATGAAAAACTGTTTTTT
TRBV6-4	TRBD1	once	TRBJ1-2	CASSDAADRVNGYTF	TGTGCCAGCAGTGACGCTGCCGACAGGGTTAATGGCTACACCTTC